Shown below are 20 T cell receptor beta chains from a single sample sequenced in a study of T cell repertoires in cytomegalovirus infection. Each CDR3 protein is one row after TCRdb ran MiXCR on the reads. The sample includes about a million distinct CDR3 sequences, around 32% seen only once; the top ten take around an eighth. These TCRs' antigens remain unknown. Specimen: cultured CD8+ T cells from PBMCs, collected from culture after CMV antigen stimulation. These receptors came from a human donor in good health (CMV status not recorded). Some clones in this sample may be carry-over from other donors' samples.

In its sample, this clonotype was seen many times. This chain joins TRBV7-6 and TRBJ2-1; 13 bases are a match to TRBD2. This CDR3 spans 15 amino acids. The V and J ends lost 5 bases and 6 bases, in that order; junction bases with no gene match: 4. The germline gives CDR1 SGHVS, CDR2 FNYEAQ. CDR3 DNA sequence: TGTGCCAGCAGCGCACTAGCGGGGGGGCCCAATGAGCAGTTCTTC. Its protein is CASSALAGGPNEQFF.

On this clonotype: The conserved final phenylalanine or tryptophan is absent from the CDR3, which likely points to a read error. The CDR3 loop is CASRDLRNEQFL. In nucleotides, the CDR3 is TGTGCCAGCAGGGATTTAAGGAATGAGCAGTTCTTG. V usage is TRBV6-1 and J usage is TRBJ2-1; no clear D. The CDR3 totals 12 residues. The germline gives CDR1 MNHNS, CDR2 SASEGT. V dropped 6 bases and J dropped 7 bases, with 10 bases sitting between them.

V is TRBV28 and J is TRBJ2-1; 9 bases map to TRBD1. This CDR3 has 14 amino acids. J lost 8 bases, V lost 2 bases, and 4 bases had no gene match. Germline V gene sequence: CDR1 MDHEN, CDR2 SYDVKM. Here the CDR3 DNA reads TGTGCCAGCAGTTTACGGGACAGGGTCGATGAGCAGTTCTTC. It translates to CASSLRDRVDEQFF.

The J gene is TRBJ1-5, the V gene TRBV2, with D unresolved. The germline gives CDR1 SNHLY, CDR2 FYNNEI. CDR3 size: 15 residues. Trimming shortened V by 2 bases and J by 8 bases, and 16 bases separated the two germline ends. CDR3 DNA: TGTGCCAGCAGTGAATCTCCGGGGAATCATAAGCCCCAGCATTTT. Residues: CASSESPGNHKPQHF. The entire variable domain, with the rest obtained from reference TRBV2 and TRBJ1-5, is as follows: EPEVTQTPSHQVTQMGQEVILRCVPISNHLYFYWYRQILGQKVEFLVSFYNNEISEKSEIFDDQFSVERPDGSNFTLKIRSTKLEDSAMYFCASSESPGNHKPQHFGDGTRLSIL.

The rearrangement joins TRBV19 to TRBJ1-6, with 7 nucleotides matching TRBD1. The CDR3 sequence is 15 residues long. Germline CDR1 LNHDA, CDR2 SQIVND (reference sequence). V gave up 7 bases and J gave up 7 bases; unmatched junction bases: 10. The CDR3 coding sequence is TGTGCCAGTACCTCGACAGGGTGGGGGAATTCACCCCTCCACTTT. It specifies CASTSTGWGNSPLHF. The whole variable domain, remainder taken from reference TRBV19 and TRBJ1-6, is DGGITQSPKYLFRKEGQNVTLSCEQNLNHDAMYWYRQDPGQGLRLIYYSQIVNDFQKGDIAEGYSVSREKKESFPLTVTSAQKNPTAFYLCASTSTGWGNSPLHFGNGTRLTVT.

This rearrangement joins TRBV7-9 to TRBJ2-5; D gene unclear. Per the germline V gene, CDR1 is SEHNR and CDR2 is FQNEAQ (reference sequence). This CDR3 spans 15 amino acids. The V and J ends lost 5 bases and 4 bases respectively, with 17 bases between them. The CDR3 protein is CASSRTDATGETQYF. The CDR3 DNA follows: TGTGCCAGCAGCCGGACGGACGCTACTGGAGAGACCCAGTACTTC.

The gene calls are TRBV6-5 and TRBJ2-5; D is possibly TRBD1 or TRBD2 (7 bases each). The CDR3 has 16 amino acids. Trimming removed 5 bases at V and 5 bases at J, with 21 bases between. Per germline, CDR1 MNHEY and CDR2 SVGAGI. CDR3 coding DNA: TGTGCCAGCAGTCCCCAGGGCAGGGGGGGGAGGGAGACCCAGTACTTC. Translating it yields CASSPQGRGGRETQYF.

This clonotype occurred a few times. The gene calls are TRBV6-1 and TRBJ2-2; D ambiguous. This CDR3 is 13 amino acids long. Germline CDR1 is MNHNS and CDR2 is SASEGT. The ends were cut back, 10 bases at V and 6 bases at J, with 15 bases in the middle. For the CDR3, the DNA is TGTGCCACCGGGCAGACATCGGCCGGGGAGCTGTTTTTT. Translation gives CATGQTSAGELFF.

This clonotype has only a few counts. The chain recombines TRBV15 with TRBJ2-5; D is unresolved. Trimming removed 8 bases from V and 4 bases from J, with 17 bases in between. Germline V gene sequence: CDR1 LNHNV, CDR2 YYDKDF (reference sequence). The CDR3 runs 14 residues. CDR3 in DNA: TGTGCCACCCATTCCGGTTCGAGGAGAGAGACCCAGTACTTC. Its translation is CATHSGSRRETQYF.

The chain couples TRBV7-9 to TRBJ2-7; D not certain. Per germline, CDR1 SEHNR and CDR2 FQNEAQ (reference sequence). The CDR3 sequence is 12 residues long. Between the trimmed V and J ends, which lost 5 bases and 6 bases, there was a span of 11 bases. In DNA form, the CDR3 reads TGTGCCAGCAGCATAGACAACTCCGAGCAGTACTTC. Translated: CASSIDNSEQYF.

The gene calls are TRBV19 and TRBJ1-1; 10 bases line up with TRBD1. The CDR3 extends over 15 amino acids. Germline values: CDR1 LNHDA, CDR2 SQIVND (reference sequence). J lost 6 bases, V lost 7 bases, and 11 bases had no gene match. CDR3 in amino acids: CASTAPGQGGPEAFF. The CDR3 nucleotides read TGTGCCAGTACCGCGCCTGGACAGGGGGGTCCTGAAGCTTTCTTT.

This clonotype was counted ten times or more. The CDR3 DNA reads as TGTGCCAGCAGTTACACTGCCCCGGGACAGGGTGGAAAATACGAGCAGTACGTC. Translation: CASSYTAPGQGGKYEQYV. The rearrangement links TRBV6-5 to TRBJ2-7; 9 bases align to TRBD1. The germline gives CDR1 MNHEY, CDR2 SVGAGI. The V segment lost 2 bases and the J segment 4 bases; nucleotides outside the gene matches: 15. The CDR3 runs to 18 residues.

This clonotype was picked up a small number of times. The J gene is TRBJ2-5, the V gene TRBV29-1, with a possible D match to TRBD1 (6 bases). Germline CDR1 and CDR2: SQVTM and ANQGSEA. This CDR3 has 13 amino acids. Trimming stripped 1 base from V and 5 bases from J, with 11 bases between. Here the CDR3 reads CSVEGGLVETQYF. The CDR3, as DNA: TGCAGCGTTGAAGGGGGGCTAGTGGAGACCCAGTACTTC.

This clonotype was seen only once. The chain carries TRBV6-1 and TRBJ2-7; no reliable D call. This CDR3 is 17 amino acids long. V was shortened by 3 bases and J by 2 bases, with 20 bases between the two germline ends. The germline V gene has CDR1 MNHNS and CDR2 SASEGT. CDR3 sequence: CASSDGLMDRRTYEQYF. The CDR3, as DNA: TGTGCCAGCAGTGACGGCCTTATGGATCGACGAACCTACGAGCAGTACTTC.

This clonotype has more than one count but fewer than ten. The chain has TRBV6-2 or TRBV6-3 and TRBJ1-5; D uncertain. With 2 bases removed from V and 2 bases from J, the gap between germline ends came to 7 bases. The CDR3 has 14 amino acids. Germline lookup yields CDR1 MNHEY and CDR2 SVGEGT. In nucleotides, the CDR3 is TGTGCCAGCAGTTACACACGTGGCAATCAGCCCCAGCATTTT. It encodes CASSYTRGNQPQHF.

This clonotype was seen a handful of times. V gene TRBV12-3 or TRBV12-4 combines with J gene TRBJ2-1, with a tentative D call TRBD2 (6 bases). This CDR3 spans 14 amino acids. V gave up 7 bases and J gave up 3 bases, with 13 bases separating them. The CDR3, as DNA: TGTGCCAGCATTGAGGAGGGGTACTACAATGAGCAGTTCTTC. Residues: CASIEEGYYNEQFF.

This clonotype was seen ten or more times. The chain joins TRBV4-3 to TRBJ1-1; 7 bases are a match to TRBD1. The V gene's germline CDR1 is LGHNA and CDR2 YSLEER. The trim removed 3 bases at V and 0 bases at J, leaving 1 base unmatched. The length of the CDR3 is 14 residues. CDR3 loop: CASSQTGLNTEAFF. The CDR3 DNA reads as TGCGCCAGCAGCCAGACAGGGCTGAACACTGAAGCTTTCTTT.

CDR3 amino acids: CASSQGYGETQYF. Here the CDR3 DNA reads TGCGCCAGCAGCCAAGGTTATGGGGAGACCCAGTACTTC. V usage is TRBV4-1 and J usage is TRBJ2-5; no reliable D call. The CDR3 runs 13 residues. V lost 1 base to trimming and J lost 5 bases, with 8 bases between them. Per germline, CDR1 MGHRA and CDR2 YSYEKL.

In this sample, this clonotype turned up a few times. The chain uses TRBV4-1 and TRBJ1-1; D not certain. Germline CDR1 reads MGHRA; CDR2 reads YSYEKL. The CDR3 consists of 14 residues. The V and J ends lost 1 base and 1 base respectively, with 7 bases between them. CDR3 sequence (DNA): TGCGCCAGCAGCCAAGGTGAAGGGAACACTGAAGCTTTCTTT. It translates to CASSQGEGNTEAFF.

This chain uses TRBV27 with TRBJ1-4, with D possibly matching TRBD1 (5 bases). V dropped 7 bases and J dropped 8 bases, with 14 bases sitting between them. Germline CDR1 is MNHEY and CDR2 is SMNVEV (reference sequence). The CDR3 is 13 residues long. CDR3 nucleotide sequence: TGTGCCAGCACCTCGGGACTCGGGGAAAAACTGTTTTTT. Its translation: CASTSGLGEKLFF.